This T cell receptor beta chain derives from a study of T cell responses to AZD1222 COVID-19 vaccine. Generated by immunoSEQ multiplex PCR, the TCRdb table keeps only in-frame clones and is missing some. The sample records approximately 5,800 clones, around 87% being singletons. Study results and caveats: Elevations in Spike-specific TCR breadth and depth followed administration of two AZD1222 doses. Baseline serostatus was positive in only six AZD1222 recipients. No repertoire was sampled before or during the peak T cell response, only after it.

Deletions cut 1 base from V and 1 base from J, with 8 bases between. This CDR3 contains 15 residues. CDR1 SGHKS and CDR2 YYEKEE come from the germline V gene (reference sequence). This clone occurred once. As yet, its antigen is unknown. The clonotype was recovered from an adult who received the AZD1222 COVID-19 vaccine. The specimen was peripheral blood, collected 28 days after the second AZD1222 dose. The rearrangement links TRBV5-5 to TRBJ2-2, with D hard to call. CDR3 sequence (DNA): TGTGCCAGCAGCTTGCGTAGGGTGAACACCGGGGAGCTGTTTTTT. Translating it yields CASSLRRVNTGELFF.